The clone carrying this T cell receptor beta chain was found many times. RNA transcripts provided the source from which TCR beta CDR3 regions were amplified. HTBI primers were used for first-round RT-PCR of the TCR CDR3. TCRdb re-called the multiplex PCR reads through MiXCR, storing one row per CDR3 protein. Of 300,000 to 450,000 distinct CDR3 sequences detected, approximately 15% appear once; the ten largest clones hold about 20%. Germline values: CDR1 KGHSH, CDR2 LQKENI. The V gene end was trimmed by 2 bases and the J gene end by 3 bases; junction bases not matched to a gene: 3. The CDR3 totals 15 residues. The sample is drawn from a study of T cells in Graves' hyperthyroidism and ophthalmopathy. As for the study in general: Peripheral blood samples were taken at initial diagnosis, prior to any treatment.

This TCR was sampled from a woman in her 30s with Graves' ophthalmopathy. Sequences were obtained from blood. The chain is built from TRBV18 and TRBJ2-3; 9 bases fit TRBD1. The CDR3 reads CASSPTQGATDTQYF. The CDR3 DNA is TGTGCCAGCTCACCAACACAGGGGGCAACAGATACGCAGTATTTT.